The 17 T cell receptor beta chains presented below share a single source sample, sequenced in a study of blood T cell repertoires in COVID-19. Method: immunoSEQ multiplex PCR; TCRdb's copy keeps in-frame clones and lacks some. This sample has roughly 87,000 clones, with 70% to 85% found just once. The sequenced sample consisted of peripheral blood. The receptors were gathered from a woman aged 50 to 60 with acute or convalescent COVID-19.

The gene calls are TRBV6-5 and TRBJ2-6; D not certain. CDR1 MNHEY and CDR2 SVGAGI come from the germline V gene. The ends were cut back, 11 bases at V and 6 bases at J, with 20 bases in the middle. CDR3 length: 15 residues. CDR3 coding DNA: TGTGCCGCCTCGGTCTCCGTTCTGCTGGCCAACGTCCTGACTTTC. This encodes CAASVSVLLANVLTF.

This sequence joins TRBV2 and TRBJ1-5; D is perhaps TRBD1 (6 bases). This CDR3 comprises 15 residues. The V gene lost 2 bases and the J gene lost 2 bases, with 10 bases spanning the gap. Germline values: CDR1 SNHLY, CDR2 FYNNEI. The chain's CDR3 is CASSETGSGNQPQHF. The DNA of the CDR3 is TGTGCCAGCAGTGAAACAGGGTCAGGCAATCAGCCCCAGCATTTT.

The chain recombines TRBV4-2 with TRBJ2-1, with a weak D call TRBD1 (5 bases). The CDR3 has 16 amino acids. CDR1 and CDR2 (germline): LGHNA, YNFKEQ. Deletions cut 0 bases from V and 5 bases from J, with 14 bases between. The CDR3 protein is CASSQEGATGDNEQFF. CDR3 nucleotides: TGTGCCAGCAGCCAAGAAGGGGCCACAGGTGACAATGAGCAGTTCTTC.

This rearrangement joins TRBV4-1 to TRBJ2-7, with TRBD2 as a possible D gene (6 bases). CDR1 MGHRA and CDR2 YSYEKL come from the germline V gene. This CDR3 has 15 amino acids. Trimming cost V 0 bases and J 3 bases, with 12 bases left between them. The CDR3 loop reads CASSQDVNSGYEQYF. DNA of the CDR3: TGCGCCAGCAGCCAAGATGTGAATAGCGGCTACGAGCAGTACTTC.

V is TRBV7-6 and J is TRBJ2-1, with 9 bases aligning to TRBD2. Looked up from germline, CDR1 is SGHVS and CDR2 is FNYEAQ. V shed 1 base, J shed 8 bases, and the junction held 3 bases outside the gene matches. There are 14 residues in the CDR3. The CDR3 nucleotides are TGTGCCAGCAGCTTAGGGCGGGGGGGCGATGAGCAGTTCTTC. This codes for CASSLGRGGDEQFF.

This rearrangement joins TRBV12-3 or TRBV12-4 to TRBJ2-7; D gene unclear. Trimming took 0 bases from V and 4 from J, leaving 7 bases between them. CDR3 length: 13 amino acids. Written as DNA, the CDR3 is TGTGCCAGCAGTTTAGCCACAGAGTACGAGCAGTACTTC. Protein: CASSLATEYEQYF.

The chain has TRBV3-1 (or the pseudogene TRBV3-2) and TRBJ1-6; D ambiguous. Trimming shortened V by 1 base and J by 8 bases, and 6 bases separated the two germline ends. Looked up from germline, CDR1 is LGHDT and CDR2 is YNNKEL (reference sequence). The CDR3 is made up of 13 amino acids. CDR3 protein: CASSQGAHSPLHF. In DNA form, the CDR3 reads TGTGCCAGCAGCCAAGGGGCCCATTCACCCCTCCACTTT.

The chain has TRBV5-1 and TRBJ1-1; D unclear. CDR1 is SGHRS, CDR2 YFSETQ, per germline. CDR3 length equals 12 residues. Deletions cut 7 bases from V and 4 bases from J, with 11 bases between. The CDR3 DNA reads as TGCGCCAGCGCTCGGGTTGGCACTGAAGCTTTCTTT. Translation: CASARVGTEAFF. Complete variable domain (other parts from reference TRBV5-1 and TRBJ1-1): KAGVTQTPRYLIKTRGQQVTLSCSPISGHRSVSWYQQTPGQGLQFLFEYFSETQRNKGNFPGRFSGRQFSNSRSEMNVSTLELGDSALYLCASARVGTEAFFGQGTRLTVV.

The V call is TRBV5-5, the J call TRBJ2-1; no reliable D call. CDR3 length: 13 residues. Germline CDR1 is SGHKS and CDR2 is YYEKEE (reference sequence). The ends were cut back, 3 bases at V and 5 bases at J, with 9 bases in the middle. The CDR3 nucleotides read TGTGCCAGCAGCTCCCCGGTCAACAATGAGCAGTTCTTC. Translation: CASSSPVNNEQFF.

V and J are TRBV5-6 and TRBJ2-3; D gene unclear. CDR1 is SGHDT and CDR2 is YYEEEE in the germline V gene. V was cut by 3 bases and J by 0 bases, with 14 bases left in between. The CDR3 consists of 16 residues. CDR3 nucleotides: TGTGCCAGCAGCTCGAACGACTTATCTAGCACAGATACGCAGTATTTT. This encodes CASSSNDLSSTDTQYF.

V is TRBV28 and J is TRBJ1-1; weak D call: TRBD1 (5 bases). V was trimmed by 1 base and J by 4 bases, leaving 10 bases between them. This CDR3 spans 14 amino acids. Per the germline V gene, CDR1 is MDHEN and CDR2 is SYDVKM. The CDR3 reads CASSLSGSGTEAFF. CDR3 coding DNA: TGTGCCAGCAGTTTATCAGGGTCGGGCACTGAAGCTTTCTTT.

The chain combines TRBV5-1 with TRBJ1-1; no reliable D call. Per the germline V gene, CDR1 is SGHRS and CDR2 is YFSETQ. Deletions cut 0 bases from V and 2 bases from J, with 5 bases between. There are 13 residues in the CDR3. CDR3 residues: CASSLDPNTEAFF. CDR3 sequence (DNA): TGCGCCAGCAGCTTGGATCCAAACACTGAAGCTTTCTTT.

This chain links TRBV5-6 with TRBJ2-2; 9 bases agree with TRBD2. The junction had 10 bases not matched to a gene; V was cut back by 0 bases and J by 7 bases. CDR1 and CDR2 from the germline V gene are SGHDT and YYEEEE. The CDR3 length is 17 residues. CDR3 region: CASSLGLAGRTFGELFF. The DNA for the CDR3 is TGTGCCAGCAGCTTGGGGCTAGCGGGGAGAACATTCGGGGAGCTGTTTTTT.

This chain uses TRBV18 with TRBJ2-7; perhaps TRBD1 as D (5 bases). The germline V and J ends were trimmed by 2 bases and 1 base, with 9 bases remaining between them. Germline assignment: CDR1 KGHSH and CDR2 LQKENI. This CDR3 has 14 amino acids. The CDR3: CASSPGHFSYEQYF. Here the CDR3 DNA reads TGTGCCAGCTCACCAGGACACTTTTCCTACGAGCAGTACTTC.

The rearrangement uses TRBV11-1 and TRBJ1-2; 8 nucleotides agree with TRBD1. This CDR3 has 14 residues. Per the germline V gene, CDR1 is SGHAT and CDR2 is FQDESV (reference sequence). The trim removed 3 bases at V and 1 base at J, leaving 1 base unmatched. The CDR3 DNA reads TGTGCCAGCAGCTTGGACAGGGTTAACTATGGCTACACCTTC. It encodes CASSLDRVNYGYTF.

The chain is built from TRBV7-2 and TRBJ1-1, with TRBD1 matching over 7 bases. CDR3 size: 16 residues. The V gene's germline CDR1 is SGHTA and CDR2 FQGNSA. V trimming: 5 bases; J trimming: 0 bases; junction bases outside the gene matches: 9. In nucleotides, the CDR3 is TGTGCCAGCAGCCCAGACAGGGCCCGCATGAACACTGAAGCTTTCTTT. This gives the protein CASSPDRARMNTEAFF.

The chain carries TRBV6-5 and TRBJ2-7; TRBD1 aligns across 12 bases. The CDR3 is 13 residues long. The V and J ends lost 10 bases and 3 bases, in that order; junction bases with no gene match: 4. CDR1 MNHEY and CDR2 SVGAGI come from the germline V gene. In nucleotides, the CDR3 is TGTGCCACCGGGACAGGGGGCTACTACGAGCAGTACTTC. It codes for CATGTGGYYEQYF.